This T cell receptor beta chain was documented in a study of cytomegalovirus exposure and HLA in healthy donors. Findings and caveats of the study: 164 TCR beta chains were listed as cytomegalovirus-associated.

The germline V gene has CDR1 LGHNA and CDR2 YSLEER. This CDR3 has 13 residues. V was cut by 4 bases and J by 6 bases, with 10 bases left in between. Regarding this clone: What it binds is not known.

The PCR ran on 60 Vbeta and 13 Jbeta primers. Authors' processing steps: It was a later analysis that counted about 80 million unique TCR beta chains, of which roughly 11 million were shared. The method was immunoSEQ multiplex PCR; TCRdb's version includes in-frame clones alone and lacks a portion of them. The V and J calls and clone size were taken over from that table, and D and trimming were inferred from the DNA. The sample carries more than 110,000 clones, 80% recorded once. The clonotype comes from a male donor in good health and CMV-seronegative. Source material: PBMCs. The chain has TRBV4-3 and TRBJ1-5; the D is unclear. The CDR3 nucleotides read TGCGCCAGCAGCCCGAGGATAGGTCAGCCCCAGCATTTT. It translates to CASSPRIGQPQHF.